This TCR beta chain was obtained from a study of blood T cell repertoires in COVID-19. Overall study context: T cells, B-cell-depleted T cells, or PBMCs provided the cDNA or gDNA that served as material.

Trimming pared 8 bases from V and 3 bases from J, leaving 13 bases between. Looked up from germline, CDR1 is SGHAT and CDR2 is FQNNGV. The CDR3 length is 14 residues. Seattle patients were enrolled while actively infected and followed longitudinally. The authors' processing: Amplification with reference gene primers provided the estimates of nucleated cell counts. Some clones are missing from TCRdb's copy, which holds only in-frame ones; the method was immunoSEQ multiplex PCR. D and trimming come from the DNA, and the V and J calls and clone size come from that table. Among around 430,000 clones listed, approximately 90% were seen once.

This clonotype was sampled from a woman between 50 and 59 years old with COVID-19, enrolled during active disease. Sequencing was carried out using peripheral blood. The J gene is TRBJ2-2, the V gene TRBV11-2, with D maybe TRBD1 (6 bases). CDR3 protein: CASGTFLDTGELFF. As DNA, the CDR3 is TGTGCCAGCGGGACATTCTTGGACACCGGGGAGCTGTTTTTT.